Listed below are T cell receptor beta chains from one sample, sequenced in a study of vaccination and CD4 T cells after COVID-19. Antigens for these TCRs are unknown. TCRdb analysed the PCR reads with MiXCR anew, one entry per CDR3 protein. Among some 20,000 distinct CDR3 sequences listed, about 39% were seen once. The sequencing input was CD4+ T cells from blood, cultured in vitro. The receptors here all came from a human donor who had recovered from COVID-19. The CDR3 runs from the conserved cysteine through the conserved F or W. Fields, in order: J gene, V gene, D gene, clone size, CDR3 DNA, CDR3 protein. A D gene is named only where the DNA matches it firmly. Part of the rows lack a size; the others show once, few, many or a class for expanded clones.

J gene: TRBJ1-3; V gene: TRBV28; D gene: TRBD1; clone size: NA; CDR3 DNA: TGTGCCAGCAGTTTCATCGGGACAGCGGGAAACACCATATATTTT; CDR3 protein: CASSFIGTAGNTIYF
J gene: TRBJ2-3; V gene: TRBV20-1; D gene: NA; clone size: NA; CDR3 DNA: TGCAGTGCTAGAGATTTGGTAGCGGCTTGGACGCAGTATTTT; CDR3 protein: CSARDLVAAWTQYF
J gene: TRBJ2-5; V gene: TRBV7-2; D gene: NA; clone size: NA; CDR3 DNA: TGTGCCAGCAGCTCCGCAGCAGGGAAAGAGACCCAGTACTTC; CDR3 protein: CASSSAAGKETQYF
J gene: TRBJ2-5; V gene: TRBV5-1; D gene: NA; clone size: few; CDR3 DNA: TGCGCCAGCAGCGCCCGACTGGCAGGGAGGGAGACCCAGTACTTC; CDR3 protein: CASSARLAGRETQYF
J gene: TRBJ2-5; V gene: TRBV12-3/TRBV12-4; D gene: NA; clone size: NA; CDR3 DNA: TGTGCCAGCAGTCTTCGGGAATCGAAAGAGACCCAGTACTTC; CDR3 protein: CASSLRESKETQYF
J gene: TRBJ1-5; V gene: TRBV4-2; D gene: NA; clone size: NA; CDR3 DNA: TGTGCCAGCAGCCAAGATTCAGGAACCAATCAGCCCCAGCATTTT; CDR3 protein: CASSQDSGTNQPQHF
J gene: TRBJ2-1; V gene: TRBV7-8; D gene: TRBD2; clone size: NA; CDR3 DNA: TGTGCCAGCAGCTTAGCCGCAACGGGACTAGCGGGAGCCGATGAGCAGTTCTTC; CDR3 protein: CASSLAATGLAGADEQFF
J gene: TRBJ2-3; V gene: TRBV7-3; D gene: TRBD2; clone size: NA; CDR3 DNA: TGTGCCGGCAGCTTAACATTGAGCGGGGGTTCGGATACGCAGTATTTT; CDR3 protein: CAGSLTLSGGSDTQYF
J gene: TRBJ2-3; V gene: TRBV12-3/TRBV12-4; D gene: TRBD2; clone size: NA; CDR3 DNA: TGTGCCAGCAGTTTTATGGCTAGCGGAGGAGATACGCAGTATTTT; CDR3 protein: CASSFMASGGDTQYF
J gene: TRBJ2-2; V gene: TRBV10-2; D gene: TRBD2; clone size: NA; CDR3 DNA: TGCGCCACCAAGACTGCCGGGAGGGCCACCGGGGAGCTGTTTTTT; CDR3 protein: CATKTAGRATGELFF
J gene: TRBJ2-2; V gene: TRBV19; D gene: TRBD2; clone size: NA; CDR3 DNA: TGTGCCAGTAGTGCTGGTCTCTACCTCGGGAGGTTCGGCACCGGGGAGCTGTTTTTT; CDR3 protein: CASSAGLYLGRFGTGELFF
J gene: TRBJ1-5; V gene: TRBV28; D gene: TRBD1; clone size: few; CDR3 DNA: TGTGCCAGCAGCCAGGGACAGGCGGGGGATCGGCCCCAGCATTTT; CDR3 protein: CASSQGQAGDRPQHF
J gene: TRBJ2-1; V gene: TRBV7-3; D gene: TRBD2; clone size: few; CDR3 DNA: TGTGCCAGCAGCGGGACTAGCACCAGGGAGCAGTTCTTC; CDR3 protein: CASSGTSTREQFF
J gene: TRBJ2-5; V gene: TRBV18; D gene: NA; clone size: NA; CDR3 DNA: TGTGCCAGCTCACCTCAAGAGACCCAGTACTTC; CDR3 protein: CASSPQETQYF
J gene: TRBJ2-2; V gene: TRBV6-1; D gene: TRBD2; clone size: few; CDR3 DNA: TGTGCCAGCAGTACCTCGGGAGGGCCCGGGGAGCTGTTTTTT; CDR3 protein: CASSTSGGPGELFF